The rows below give T cell receptor beta chains drawn from one sample of a study of T cell responses to AZD1222 COVID-19 vaccine. This table comes from immunoSEQ multiplex PCR, and its TCRdb copy is limited to in-frame clones, with some not included. The sample has about 140,000 clones, roughly nine tenths seen once. The sequenced sample was peripheral blood, obtained on day 0 of AZD1222 vaccination. These receptors were collected from an adult in good health. Both conserved end residues are part of each CDR3. Fields, in order: clone size, V gene, J gene, D gene, CDR3 DNA, CDR3 protein. A D gene is named only where the DNA matches it firmly. For some rows the clone size is stated as once, few or many, or as a class when expanded; others skip it.

large,TRBV6-5,TRBJ2-3,-,TGTGCCAGCAGTTACTCGGGGGGTCCAGGCACAGATACGCAGTATTTT,CASSYSGGPGTDTQYF
once,TRBV5-1,TRBJ2-1,-,TGCGCCAGCAGGGTTGGAAACAATGAGCAGTTCTTC,CASRVGNNEQFF
-,TRBV27,TRBJ2-7,TRBD1,TGTGCCAGCACCCCGTGGCAGGGGGCGACAATCTACGAGCAGTACTTC,CASTPWQGATIYEQYF
-,TRBV7-2,TRBJ2-5,-,TGTGCCAGCAGCCCCGTTGGGGGCGGTGGAGAGACCCAGTACTTC,CASSPVGGGGETQYF
-,TRBV27,TRBJ1-5,-,TGTGCCAGCAGTCTGTACCAGGGGTCCAATCAGCCCCAGCATTTT,CASSLYQGSNQPQHF
once,TRBV3-1/TRBV3-2,TRBJ1-2,-,TGTGCCAGCAGCCAAGGGTACAGGTCGGCGGACTATGGCTACACCTTC,CASSQGYRSADYGYTF
-,TRBV24-1,TRBJ1-6,-,TGTGCCACCCCAGGTTCCCGGGCCCTCCACTTT,CATPGSRALHF
-,TRBV10-3,TRBJ1-1,-,TGTGCCATCAGTGAGCCCCCCGGAAGGGGAACTGAAGCTTTCTTT,CAISEPPGRGTEAFF
-,TRBV7-2,TRBJ1-5,-,TGTGCCAGCAGCTTAAAAAAAAATCAGCCCCAGCATTTT,CASSLKKNQPQHF
-,TRBV5-1,TRBJ2-3,TRBD2,TGCGCCAGCAGCTTCCGGACTAGCGGGATTTGGGGCACAGATACGCAGTATTTT,CASSFRTSGIWGTDTQYF
once,TRBV5-4,TRBJ2-3,TRBD2,TGTGCCAGCAGCTCCGAGGGACTAGCGGGGGGCACAGATACGCAGTATTTT,CASSSEGLAGGTDTQYF
-,TRBV7-9,TRBJ2-3,TRBD2,TGTGCCAGCAGCTCCTACGTGGCCGGACTAGCAGATACGCAGTATTTT,CASSSYVAGLADTQYF
once,TRBV5-4,TRBJ1-3,-,TGTGCCAGCAGCCCCGGGGGCTCTGGAAACACCATATATTTT,CASSPGGSGNTIYF
-,TRBV18,TRBJ1-5,-,TGTGCCAGCTCACCACTAGACAATCAGCCCCAGCATTTT,CASSPLDNQPQHF
-,TRBV3-1/TRBV3-2,TRBJ2-7,-,TGTGCCAGCAGCCAAGGTGCCCCCCACGAGCAGTACTTC,CASSQGAPHEQYF
-,TRBV19,TRBJ1-5,TRBD1,TGTGCCAGTAGTACTTTACCGGGACAGGGGTACAATCAGCCCCAGCATTTT,CASSTLPGQGYNQPQHF